Each of the 9 T cell receptor beta chains below was sequenced from the same sample in a study of PD-1 blockade in classical Hodgkin lymphoma. The repertoire was sequenced with immunoSEQ multiplex PCR; TCRdb's copy has only in-frame clones and lacks some. Of 95,000 to 100,000 clones detected, 80% to 90% appear once; the ten largest clones hold under 8.5%. Every single patient, without exception, relapsed after autologous stem cell transplantation, and brentuximab vedotin exposure varied. The material was peripheral blood mononuclear cells (PBMCs), obtained before the second cycle of nivolumab. The receptors shown here come from a human donor with classical Hodgkin lymphoma.

V is TRBV9 and J is TRBJ2-5, with D maybe TRBD1 (6 bases). This CDR3 comprises 14 residues. With 1 base removed from V and 4 bases from J, the gap between germline ends came to 11 bases. Per germline, CDR1 SGDLS and CDR2 YYNGEE. The CDR3 bases are TGTGCCAGCAGCGTATCGTACAGGGTAGAGACCCAGTACTTC. Protein: CASSVSYRVETQYF. The full variable domain, completed using reference TRBV9 and TRBJ2-5, is DSGVTQTPKHLITATGQRVTLRCSPRSGDLSVYWYQQSLDQGLQFLIQYYNGEERAKGNILERFSAQQFPDLHSELNLSSLELGDSALYFCASSVSYRVETQYFGPGTRLLVL.

The CDR3 region is CASNPRGWDQPQHF. The CDR3 DNA sequence: TGTGCCAGCAATCCGAGGGGGTGGGATCAGCCCCAGCATTTT. The rearrangement links TRBV7-2 to TRBJ1-5, with D possibly TRBD1 on 6 matching bases. The germline CDR1 and CDR2 sequences are SGHTA and FQGNSA. V lost 7 bases and J 5 bases, leaving 15 bases between the germline ends. The CDR3 is made up of 14 amino acids.

The chain is built from TRBV27 and TRBJ2-7; 10 nucleotides align to TRBD2. V lost 4 bases to trimming and J lost 3 bases; unmatched junction nucleotides: 3. Germline CDR1 MNHEY, CDR2 SMNVEV (reference sequence). The CDR3 extends over 14 amino acids. The CDR3 spells CASSYRTSGYEQYF. CDR3 nucleotides: TGTGCCAGCAGTTACCGGACTAGCGGCTACGAGCAGTACTTC.

Ten or more counts support this clone. The chain recombines TRBV7-8 with TRBJ2-5, with 7 bases matching TRBD1. The CDR3 totals 16 residues. Germline CDR1 SGHVS, CDR2 FQNEAQ. The J segment lost 6 bases and the V segment lost 2 bases, leaving 12 bases of the junction unmatched. The CDR3 DNA is TGTGCCAGCAGCTTACCTCTCGACAGGGAAGAAAAGACCCAGTACTTC. Its translation is CASSLPLDREEKTQYF.

This chain links TRBV28 with TRBJ1-1, with a possible D match to TRBD1 (6 bases). The germline V and J ends were trimmed by 10 bases and 3 bases, with 18 bases remaining between them. CDR1 is MDHEN, CDR2 SYDVKM, per germline. The CDR3 runs to 14 residues. The CDR3 region is CATFPRGGHTEAFF. In nucleotides, the CDR3 is TGTGCCACTTTTCCTCGGGGGGGGCACACTGAAGCTTTCTTT.

The chain uses TRBV6-4 and TRBJ2-3; D is tentatively TRBD1 or TRBD2 (5 bases each). Germline CDR1 is MRHNA and CDR2 is SNTAGT. With 0 bases removed from V and 7 bases from J, the gap between germline ends came to 14 bases. The CDR3 covers 15 residues. CDR3 in amino acids: CASSDSGTWPYTQYF. The CDR3 DNA sequence: TGTGCCAGCAGTGACTCCGGGACGTGGCCATATACGCAGTATTTT.

The rearrangement uses TRBV9 and TRBJ2-3; TRBD2 might be the D (7 bases). Germline CDR1 is SGDLS and CDR2 is YYNGEE. Trimming shortened V by 4 bases and J by 3 bases, and 27 bases separated the two germline ends. The CDR3 is 19 residues long. Here the CDR3 reads CASSPPLGGGQVRTDTQYF. CDR3 sequence (DNA): TGTGCCAGCAGCCCCCCCTTGGGGGGGGGCCAGGTGAGGACAGATACGCAGTATTTT.

This chain connects TRBV4-3 to TRBJ2-3; 7 nucleotides align to TRBD2. This CDR3 comprises 18 residues. CDR1 and CDR2 from the germline V gene are LGHNA and YSLEER. The junction had 16 bases not matched to a gene; V was cut back by 4 bases and J by 3 bases. The CDR3 DNA follows: TGCGCCAGCAGCCTATCGAAGATCAGCGGGGCCCCGACAGATACGCAGTATTTT. It is translated as CASSLSKISGAPTDTQYF.

The gene calls are TRBV7-9 and TRBJ2-1; 8 nucleotides line up with TRBD2. CDR3 size: 14 residues. The germline CDR1 and CDR2 sequences are SEHNR and FQNEAQ (reference sequence). V shed 5 bases and J 6 bases; nucleotides not matched to a gene: 6. DNA for the CDR3: TGTGCCAGCAGCCTCGGGACTAGAATCAATGAGCAGTTCTTC. Amino acid sequence: CASSLGTRINEQFF. Looking up the rest from reference TRBV7-9 and TRBJ2-1 gives the full variable domain: DTGVSQNPRHKITKRGQNVTFRCDPISEHNRLYWYRQTLGQGPEFLTYFQNEAQLEKSRLLSDRFSAERPKGSFSTLEIQRTEQGDSAMYLCASSLGTRINEQFFGPGTRLTVL.